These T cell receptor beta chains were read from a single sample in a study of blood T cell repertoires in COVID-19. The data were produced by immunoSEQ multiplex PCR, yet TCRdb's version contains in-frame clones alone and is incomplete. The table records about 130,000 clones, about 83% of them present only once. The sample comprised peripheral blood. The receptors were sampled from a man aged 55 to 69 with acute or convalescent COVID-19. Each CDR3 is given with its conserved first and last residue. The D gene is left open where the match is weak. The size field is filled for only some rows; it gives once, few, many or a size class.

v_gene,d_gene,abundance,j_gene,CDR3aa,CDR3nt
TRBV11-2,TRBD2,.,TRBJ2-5,CASSPSAGGQETQYF,TGTGCCAGCAGCCCCTCAGCGGGAGGGCAAGAGACCCAGTACTTC
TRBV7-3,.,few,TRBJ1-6,CASSFGTRADSPLHF,TGTGCCAGCAGCTTCGGAACTAGAGCGGATTCACCCCTCCACTTT
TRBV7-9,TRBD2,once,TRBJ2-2,CASSFSGRAPGELFF,TGTGCCAGCAGCTTTAGCGGGAGGGCTCCCGGGGAGCTGTTTTTT
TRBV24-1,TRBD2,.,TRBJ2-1,CATSDGLADYNEQFF,TGTGCCACCAGTGACGGACTAGCGGACTACAATGAGCAGTTCTTC
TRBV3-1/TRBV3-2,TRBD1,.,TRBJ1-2,CASSHSGTGGAAGYTF,TGTGCCAGCAGCCACTCCGGGACAGGGGGCGCGGCTGGCTACACCTTC
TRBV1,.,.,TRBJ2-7,CTSSQALAGGLSSYEQYF,TGCACCAGCAGCCAAGCACTAGCGGGAGGACTGAGCTCCTACGAGCAGTACTTC
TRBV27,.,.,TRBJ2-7,CASRSAGVREQYF,TGTGCCAGCAGATCAGCTGGAGTGAGGGAGCAGTACTTC
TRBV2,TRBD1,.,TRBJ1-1,CASSYRGHTEAFF,TGTGCCAGCAGCTACAGGGGCCACACTGAAGCTTTCTTT
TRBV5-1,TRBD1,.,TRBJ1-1,CASSFRDRGRVTEAFF,TGCGCCAGCAGCTTTCGGGACAGGGGGAGGGTCACTGAAGCTTTCTTT
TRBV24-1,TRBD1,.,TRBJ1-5,CATSDPGTGNGRPQHF,TGTGCCACCAGTGATCCCGGGACAGGGAATGGGCGGCCCCAGCATTTT
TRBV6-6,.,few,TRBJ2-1,CASSYAGYNEQFF,TGTGCCAGCAGTTACGCGGGTTACAATGAGCAGTTCTTC
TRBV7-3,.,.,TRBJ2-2,CASSVLVSGELFF,TGTGCCAGCAGCGTACTAGTATCCGGGGAGCTGTTTTTT
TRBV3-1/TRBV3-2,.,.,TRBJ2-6,CASTSSGANVLTF,TGTGCCAGCACCTCGTCTGGGGCCAACGTCCTGACTTTC
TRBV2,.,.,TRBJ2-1,CASRRGIAGAHEQFF,TGTGCCAGCAGGAGGGGGATAGCCGGGGCCCATGAGCAGTTCTTC
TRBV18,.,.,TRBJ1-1,CASSPYRQAEAFF,TGTGCCAGCTCACCATACCGACAAGCTGAAGCTTTCTTT